Each of the 31 T cell receptor beta chains below was sequenced from the same sample in a study of blood T cell repertoires in COVID-19. Measured with immunoSEQ multiplex PCR; TCRdb has only the in-frame clones, and not every one. There are roughly 100,000 clones in the sample; 75% to 90% occur only once, and roughly 30% lies in the top ten. The sequenced sample was peripheral blood. The receptors originated from a woman older than 75 with acute or convalescent COVID-19.

The chain employs TRBV28 and TRBJ1-1, with no clear D. Germline CDR1 MDHEN, CDR2 SYDVKM. V gave up 5 bases and J gave up 5 bases, with 12 bases separating them. The CDR3 loop spans 13 amino acids. Here the CDR3 DNA reads TGTGCCAGCAGTCACACCACGGGGACTGAAGCTTTCTTT. Its translation: CASSHTTGTEAFF.

The V call is TRBV24-1, the J call TRBJ2-7; TRBD1 agrees at 8 bases. This CDR3 comprises 14 residues. The V segment lost 5 bases and the J segment 0 bases; nucleotides outside the gene matches: 2. CDR1 and CDR2 from the germline V gene are KGHDR and SFDVKD. DNA for the CDR3: TGTGCCACCAGTGGAGACAGGGGCTCCTACGAGCAGTACTTC. It is translated as CATSGDRGSYEQYF.

The chain has TRBV4-1 and TRBJ2-7; 7 bases map to TRBD1. The J segment lost 9 bases and the V segment lost 1 base, leaving 6 bases of the junction unmatched. CDR1 is MGHRA, CDR2 YSYEKL, per germline. The CDR3 sequence is 13 residues long. This CDR3 reads CASSQAQGSGQYF. The CDR3 region has the DNA TGCGCCAGCAGCCAAGCACAGGGGTCGGGGCAGTACTTC.

This clone was picked up a small number of times. The chain employs TRBV19 and TRBJ1-5, with 7 nucleotides matching TRBD1. Looked up from germline, CDR1 is LNHDA and CDR2 is SQIVND (reference sequence). The CDR3 is 14 residues long. V gave up 10 bases and J gave up 3 bases; unmatched junction bases: 9. The CDR3 sequence is CATRPTGLNQPQHF. The CDR3 DNA reads TGTGCCACCCGCCCGACAGGGCTCAATCAGCCCCAGCATTTT.

The V call is TRBV18, the J call TRBJ2-2; 8 bases fit TRBD1. The CDR3 spans 15 residues. CDR1 is KGHSH, CDR2 LQKENI, per germline. V was pared by 3 bases and J by 6 bases, with 6 bases of the junction left unmatched. The CDR3 spells CASSPQGAVSGELFF. In nucleotides, the CDR3 is TGTGCCAGCTCACCGCAGGGGGCAGTTTCCGGGGAGCTGTTTTTT.

This clone was detected only a few times. J is TRBJ1-5 and V is TRBV7-2; no clear D gene. V dropped 0 bases and J dropped 6 bases, with 6 bases sitting between them. The CDR3 contains 13 residues. CDR1 and CDR2 (germline): SGHTA, FQGNSA. For the CDR3, the DNA is TGTGCCAGCAGCTTAGCTTATTCTCAGCCCCAGCATTTT. Protein sequence: CASSLAYSQPQHF.

This clone has only one observation. The chain employs TRBV18 and TRBJ1-6; D unclear. Germline CDR1 is KGHSH and CDR2 is LQKENI. The CDR3 has 13 residues. V lost 2 bases and J 11 bases, leaving 10 bases between the germline ends. CDR3 residues: CASSPGQATPLHF. The CDR3 DNA follows: TGTGCCAGCTCACCAGGGCAGGCGACACCCCTCCACTTT.

The V and J genes are TRBV5-1 and TRBJ1-5; unclear D gene. The CDR3 spans 13 residues. Germline loops: CDR1 SGHRS, CDR2 YFSETQ. V gave up 0 bases and J gave up 5 bases, with 6 bases separating them. The CDR3 loop is CASSLGVDQPQHF. CDR3 sequence (DNA): TGCGCCAGCAGCTTGGGCGTGGATCAGCCCCAGCATTTT.

The table lists this clone with a count of one. The rearrangement joins TRBV11-2 to TRBJ1-4; D perhaps matches TRBD1 (6 bases). This CDR3 region has 15 residues. V was cut by 4 bases and J by 1 base, with 10 bases left in between. CDR1 and CDR2 from the germline V gene are SGHAT and FQNNGV. The CDR3 DNA follows: TGTGCCAGCAGCTACCGAGGGGGAACTAATGAAAAACTGTTTTTT. It encodes CASSYRGGTNEKLFF. Complete variable domain (other parts from reference TRBV11-2 and TRBJ1-4): EAGVAQSPRYKIIEKRQSVAFWCNPISGHATLYWYQQILGQGPKLLIQFQNNGVVDDSQLPKDRFSAERLKGVDSTLKIQPAKLEDSAVYLCASSYRGGTNEKLFFGSGTQLSVL.

The chain employs TRBV27 and TRBJ2-7; D unclear. Trimming took 1 base from V and 4 from J, leaving 20 bases between them. This CDR3 region has 17 residues. The germline V gene encodes CDR1 MNHEY and CDR2 SMNVEV (reference sequence). The CDR3 region has the DNA TGTGCCAGCAGTTTATTAGGAAACCTCGGCGGTGGGTACGAGCAGTACTTC. Amino acids: CASSLLGNLGGGYEQYF.

This sequence joins TRBV25-1 and TRBJ1-5; no clear D. The germline V gene encodes CDR1 MGHDK and CDR2 SYGVNS. The ends were cut back, 4 bases at V and 2 bases at J, with 9 bases in the middle. There are 14 residues in the CDR3. CDR3 nucleotide sequence: TGTGCCAGCAGTGCGGGGAGTGGCAATCAGCCCCAGCATTTT. It translates to CASSAGSGNQPQHF.

The rearrangement links TRBV10-3 to TRBJ2-1; 7 nucleotides agree with TRBD2. V trimming: 0 bases; J trimming: 3 bases; junction bases outside the gene matches: 5. Germline V lookup: CDR1 ENHRY, CDR2 SYGVKD. The CDR3 consists of 16 residues. The DNA of the CDR3 is TGTGCCATCAGTGAGTCGGGTAGCGGGTACTACAATGAGCAGTTCTTC. Translation gives CAISESGSGYYNEQFF.

The chain has TRBV5-1 and TRBJ2-3, with D perhaps TRBD2 (6 bases). This CDR3 spans 15 amino acids. V gave up 0 bases and J gave up 1 base, with 9 bases separating them. The germline gives CDR1 SGHRS, CDR2 YFSETQ. The CDR3 coding sequence is TGCGCCAGCAGCTTGGGCGGGGCCGGCACAGATACGCAGTATTTT. This codes for CASSLGGAGTDTQYF. The complete variable domain, with remaining parts taken from reference TRBV5-1 and TRBJ2-3, reads KAGVTQTPRYLIKTRGQQVTLSCSPISGHRSVSWYQQTPGQGLQFLFEYFSETQRNKGNFPGRFSGRQFSNSRSEMNVSTLELGDSALYLCASSLGGAGTDTQYFGPGTRLTVL.

The chain couples TRBV2 to TRBJ1-4; possibly TRBD1 for D (6 bases). Germline V CDR1 and CDR2: SNHLY, FYNNEI. With 8 bases removed from V and 0 bases from J, the gap between germline ends came to 19 bases. The CDR3 consists of 17 residues. The CDR3 here is CASLGYREIATNEKLFF. In DNA, the CDR3 is TGTGCCAGCCTCGGGTACAGGGAAATCGCAACTAATGAAAAACTGTTTTTT.

The V and J genes are TRBV2 and TRBJ1-2; the D is unclear. V lost 4 bases and J 14 bases, leaving 17 bases between the germline ends. Germline-derived CDR1 and CDR2 are SNHLY and FYNNEI. This CDR3 comprises 12 residues. As DNA, the CDR3 is TGTGCCAGCAGTGGTCTCCGTGGGCTAGCGACCTTC. It yields the protein CASSGLRGLATF.

J is TRBJ1-1 and V is TRBV14; D is undetermined. V was clipped by 0 bases and J by 1 base, with 9 bases between them. Germline V gene data show CDR1 as SGHDN and CDR2 as FVKESK. This CDR3 is built from 15 residues. Written as DNA, the CDR3 is TGTGCCAGCAGCCAAGAGGGCCTGAAGAACACTGAAGCTTTCTTT. Translating gives CASSQEGLKNTEAFF. The complete variable domain, with remaining parts taken from reference TRBV14 and TRBJ1-1, reads EAGVTQFPSHSVIEKGQTVTLRCDPISGHDNLYWYRRVMGKEIKFLLHFVKESKQDESGMPNNRFLAERTGGTYSTLKVQPAELEDSGVYFCASSQEGLKNTEAFFGQGTRLTVV.

The rearrangement links TRBV19 to TRBJ1-1; no clear D. The ends were cut back, 6 bases at V and 4 bases at J, with 12 bases in the middle. The germline V gene encodes CDR1 LNHDA and CDR2 SQIVND (reference sequence). CDR3 length: 13 residues. The CDR3 nucleotides read TGTGCCAGTAGCCGCATCCTGAGCACTGAAGCTTTCTTT. This translates into CASSRILSTEAFF.

The V gene is TRBV12-3 or TRBV12-4, the J gene TRBJ1-2; no clear D. This CDR3 has 13 amino acids. V gave up 2 bases and J gave up 2 bases, with 6 bases separating them. The CDR3 is CASSLSGNYGYTF. CDR3 coding DNA: TGTGCCAGCAGTTTAAGCGGGAACTATGGCTACACCTTC.

This clone has just a few counts. The V gene is TRBV29-1, the J gene TRBJ1-2; D is perhaps TRBD1 (6 bases). Germline V gives CDR1 SQVTM, CDR2 ANQGSEA. Between the trimmed V and J ends, which lost 7 bases and 8 bases, there was a span of 14 bases. This CDR3 contains 11 residues. The CDR3, as DNA: TGCAGCGACGAGGGGGTTGGAGGCTACACCTTC. Translation: CSDEGVGGYTF.

V and J are TRBV5-1 and TRBJ1-6; perhaps TRBD1 as D (6 bases). The germline V gene has CDR1 SGHRS and CDR2 YFSETQ. With 0 bases removed from V and 6 bases from J, the gap between germline ends came to 7 bases. The CDR3 covers 14 residues. This chain's CDR3 is CASSLGTANSPLHF. The CDR3 coding sequence is TGCGCCAGCAGCTTGGGGACAGCTAATTCACCCCTCCACTTT.

V is TRBV2 and J is TRBJ2-6; TRBD1 aligns across 9 bases. Trimming removed 7 bases from V and 0 bases from J; junction bases left unmatched: 10. Germline values: CDR1 SNHLY, CDR2 FYNNEI. This CDR3 region has 18 residues. CDR3 DNA sequence: TGTGCCAGCAAGTCGACGGGACAGGGAAACTCTGGGGCCAACGTCCTGACTTTC. It is translated as CASKSTGQGNSGANVLTF.

The chain uses TRBV5-1 and TRBJ2-2, with D possibly being TRBD1 (6 bases). This CDR3 comprises 14 residues. Germline V gene data show CDR1 as SGHRS and CDR2 as YFSETQ. Trimming left V 7 bases short and J 1 base short, with 11 bases between. The CDR3 DNA is TGCGCCAGCGGTAAGGGACAGAACACCGGGGAGCTGTTTTTT. This codes for CASGKGQNTGELFF.

As concerns this clone: Other DNA sequences in the same sample also yield this CDR3. The CDR3: CASSFGQGEYIQYF. DNA of the CDR3: TGTGCCAGCAGCTTCGGACAGGGGGAGTACATTCAGTACTTC. The V and J genes are TRBV5-6 and TRBJ2-4; 10 positions agree with TRBD1. Looked up from germline, CDR1 is SGHDT and CDR2 is YYEEEE. The CDR3 contains 14 residues. Losses at the gene ends were 2 bases for V and 8 bases for J; bases not matched to a gene: 4.

This clone was observed many times. The chain links TRBV9 to TRBJ1-2; TRBD1 agrees at 9 bases. The CDR3 has 16 residues. Per germline, CDR1 SGDLS and CDR2 YYNGEE. Germline trimming cut 4 bases from V and 4 bases from J; bases unmatched to any gene: 11. The CDR3 nucleotides read TGTGCCAGCAGCAGAGGCGGGACAGGGCCTGCCTATGGCTACACCTTC. Residues: CASSRGGTGPAYGYTF. Complete variable domain (other parts from reference TRBV9 and TRBJ1-2): DSGVTQTPKHLITATGQRVTLRCSPRSGDLSVYWYQQSLDQGLQFLIQYYNGEERAKGNILERFSAQQFPDLHSELNLSSLELGDSALYFCASSRGGTGPAYGYTFGSGTRLTVV.

The genes are TRBV3-1 (or the pseudogene TRBV3-2) and TRBJ2-3; 8 positions match TRBD2. After removal of 1 base from V and 3 bases from J, the junction contained 9 bases not matched to a gene. Germline values: CDR1 LGHDT, CDR2 YNNKEL (reference sequence). This CDR3 region has 17 residues. CDR3 sequence reads: CASSQGSRGGGTDTQYF. The CDR3 coding sequence is TGTGCCAGCAGCCAAGGGTCCCGGGGGGGCGGGACAGATACGCAGTATTTT.

V gene TRBV18 combines with J gene TRBJ1-4; no clear D gene. Deletions cut 1 base from V and 0 bases from J, with 15 bases between. Looked up from germline, CDR1 is KGHSH and CDR2 is LQKENI. The CDR3 covers 18 residues. The CDR3 sequence is CASSPRGRTDATNEKLFF. CDR3 DNA: TGTGCCAGCTCACCACGCGGCAGGACTGATGCAACTAATGAAAAACTGTTTTTT.

The chain employs TRBV29-1 and TRBJ2-6, with a possible D match to TRBD1 (5 bases). Deletions cut 4 bases from V and 0 bases from J, with 13 bases between. The CDR3 contains 16 residues. Germline values: CDR1 SQVTM, CDR2 ANQGSEA. As DNA, the CDR3 is TGCAGCGTTGGTGGGGCAGGGAACTCTGGGGCCAACGTCCTGACTTTC. Encoded protein: CSVGGAGNSGANVLTF.

The chain has TRBV19 and TRBJ1-4, with a weak D call TRBD1 (6 bases). CDR1 LNHDA and CDR2 SQIVND come from the germline V gene (reference sequence). V lost 2 bases and J 5 bases, leaving 6 bases between the germline ends. This CDR3 spans 13 amino acids. In DNA form, the CDR3 reads TGTGCCAGTAGTATAAGGGGGAATGAAAAACTGTTTTTT. Translated: CASSIRGNEKLFF.

The chain combines TRBV7-9 with TRBJ2-3, with unresolved D. The CDR3 totals 17 residues. Germline-derived CDR1 and CDR2 are SEHNR and FQNEAQ (reference sequence). Trimming left V 1 base short and J 2 bases short, with 16 bases between. This chain's CDR3 is CASSLGRNRRLTDTQYF. The CDR3 DNA reads TGTGCCAGCAGCTTAGGTCGGAACCGTCGACTCACAGATACGCAGTATTTT.

V usage is TRBV9 and J usage is TRBJ1-3, with 8 bases identical to TRBD1. Germline trimming cut 3 bases from V and 3 bases from J; bases unmatched to any gene: 5. The CDR3 length is 15 residues. Germline CDR1 reads SGDLS; CDR2 reads YYNGEE. The CDR3 reads CASSAQGAGGNTIYF. CDR3 nucleotides: TGTGCCAGCAGCGCCCAGGGGGCAGGTGGAAACACCATATATTTT.

CDR3 amino acids: CATSGGKGAFNQPQHF. The CDR3, as DNA: TGTGCCACCAGTGGAGGCAAGGGGGCTTTCAATCAGCCCCAGCATTTT. The V and J genes are TRBV24-1 and TRBJ1-5; 7 positions match TRBD1. CDR3 length: 16 amino acids. J lost 3 bases, V lost 5 bases, and 9 bases had no gene match. Germline V CDR1 and CDR2: KGHDR, SFDVKD.